This is a list of T cell receptor beta chains from one sample in a study of cytomegalovirus exposure and HLA in healthy donors. Using immunoSEQ multiplex PCR, the repertoire was profiled, and TCRdb retains in-frame clones only, with some absent. The data contain some 100,000 clones, approximately 76% of them seen just once; the ten biggest clones take up around 4.4%. The sequenced sample was PBMCs. The source is a man aged 40-50 years in good health and CMV-seronegative. Both conserved end residues are part of each CDR3. The order of the fields is J gene, clone size, D gene, V gene, CDR3 DNA, CDR3 protein. The D gene is left open where the match is weak. Rows give clone size only sometimes, using once, few, many, or a class for an expanded clone.

>TRBJ2-3|-|TRBD2|TRBV30
TGTGCCTGGTCCGGGGGAGGGGATACGCAGTATTTT
CAWSGGGDTQYF
>TRBJ1-3|-|-|TRBV18
TGTGCCAGCTCACCCTTTTCTCGGACAGCGAGCTCTGGAAACACCATATATTTT
CASSPFSRTASSGNTIYF
>TRBJ1-2|-|-|TRBV19
TGTGCCAGTCGACCCTTGGGGGGCTATGGCTACACCTTC
CASRPLGGYGYTF
>TRBJ2-5|-|TRBD2|TRBV13
TGTGCCAGCAGCTTAAGGACTAGCGGGGCCGAAGAGACCCAGTACTTC
CASSLRTSGAEETQYF
>TRBJ2-5|-|-|TRBV11-2
TGTGCCAGCAGCTTAGAGGGGGGGGCCTCGGAGACCCAGTACTTC
CASSLEGGASETQYF
>TRBJ1-4|once|-|TRBV4-1
TGCGCCAGCAGCCCCCCCCGGAGGTGGGCAACTAATGAAAAACTGTTTTTT
CASSPPRRWATNEKLFF
>TRBJ1-6|few|-|TRBV14
TGTGCCAGCAGCCAAGACAGTCTGACCCTCCACTTT
CASSQDSLTLHF
>TRBJ1-3|-|-|TRBV5-6
TGTGCCAGCAGTGCCGGTGGAAACACCATATATTTT
CASSAGGNTIYF
>TRBJ1-2|-|TRBD1|TRBV7-2
TGTGCCAGCAGCTTACAGGGGGCTGTCAACTATGGCTACACCTTC
CASSLQGAVNYGYTF
>TRBJ1-1|-|-|TRBV19
TGTGCCAGTAGTCCCCCGGGGGTGGCTTTCTTT
CASSPPGVAFF
>TRBJ2-5|-|TRBD1|TRBV11-2
TGTGCCAGCAGTCAACAGGGGGGTGGAGAGACCCAGTACTTC
CASSQQGGGETQYF
>TRBJ2-2|-|TRBD2|TRBV9
TGTGCCAGCAGCGTGGCTAGCGGGGCCGGGGAGCTGTTTTTT
CASSVASGAGELFF
>TRBJ1-4|-|TRBD1|TRBV18
TGTGCCAGCTCACAAAATCGCCAGGGGGCGACTAATGAAAAACTGTTTTTT
CASSQNRQGATNEKLFF
>TRBJ2-4|-|TRBD1|TRBV5-6
TGTGCCAGCAGCCCGTTTTTGGCACAGGGGGCGAAGACCAAAAACATTCAGTACTTC
CASSPFLAQGAKTKNIQYF
>TRBJ2-3|-|TRBD2|TRBV5-1
TGCGCCAGCAGCCGCCGGACTAGCGGGGGGGCCGAGGTAGATACGCAGTATTTT
CASSRRTSGGAEVDTQYF
>TRBJ2-1|-|TRBD1|TRBV18
TGTGCCAGTCCCAGACAGGGAAGCTCCTACAATGAGCAGTTCTTC
CASPRQGSSYNEQFF
>TRBJ2-1|-|TRBD2|TRBV6-5
TGTGCCAGCAGCAAAACTAGCGGGGGGGCAGATGAGCAGTTCTTC
CASSKTSGGADEQFF
>TRBJ1-1|-|TRBD1|TRBV11-2
TGTGCCAGCAGCGGAAGGACAGGGACCGCTGAAGCTTTCTTT
CASSGRTGTAEAFF
>TRBJ1-1|-|-|TRBV19
TGTGCCAGTAGTGACAGGCTGAACACTGAAGCTTTCTTT
CASSDRLNTEAFF
>TRBJ1-4|-|-|TRBV7-9
TGTGCCAGCAGCTTTCGACTGGCCCCGGAACTGTTTTTT
CASSFRLAPELFF
>TRBJ1-6|-|-|TRBV6-5
TGTGCCAGCAGTGCCGGGAGCTCCTATAATTCACCCCTCCACTTT
CASSAGSSYNSPLHF
>TRBJ1-4|-|TRBD1|TRBV19
TGTGCCAGTAGTTTGCGACAGGGAAGCGAAAAACTGTTTTTT
CASSLRQGSEKLFF
>TRBJ2-5|once|-|TRBV14
TGTGCCAGCAGCCAAGATCTGGGCAGGGCGGAGACCCAGTACTTC
CASSQDLGRAETQYF
>TRBJ2-6|-|-|TRBV19
TGTGCCAGTAGGCAACAGGCCTCTGGGGCCAACGTCCTGACTTTC
CASRQQASGANVLTF
>TRBJ2-4|few|-|TRBV7-9
TGTGCCAGCAGCTTACCGGGGGAAGCCAAAAACATTCAGTACTTC
CASSLPGEAKNIQYF
>TRBJ1-2|-|-|TRBV6-5
TGTGCCAGCAGTTACTCGACAGACCCTTCTGGCTACACCTTC
CASSYSTDPSGYTF
>TRBJ1-4|-|-|TRBV7-2
TGTGCCAGCAGCCCATACAGGGATGAAAAACTGTTTTTT
CASSPYRDEKLFF
>TRBJ1-1|-|TRBD1|TRBV7-8
TGTGCCAGCAGCTTTCACAGGGGGGGGACTGAAGCTTTCTTT
CASSFHRGGTEAFF
>TRBJ2-3|-|TRBD1|TRBV27
TGTGCCAGCAGTTTACGGGCAGGGGGCGTGGCAGATACGCAGTATTTT
CASSLRAGGVADTQYF
>TRBJ1-5|-|-|TRBV7-9
TGTGCCAGCAGCCCACAGGGTTATAGCAATCAGCCCCAGCATTTT
CASSPQGYSNQPQHF
>TRBJ2-7|-|-|TRBV5-4
TGTGCCAGCAGCTTGAGACAGGAGCCATCCTACGAGCAGTACTTC
CASSLRQEPSYEQYF